These 6 T cell receptor beta chains were sequenced from one sample in a study of shared clonotypes between healthy human individuals. Clones were read by immunoSEQ multiplex PCR, and TCRdb kept only the in-frame ones, dropping some. The sample includes 330,000 or so clones, about 74% of them seen just once. What was sequenced was memory CD4+ T cells sorted from blood. Subset here: CD45RA-negative fraction. These receptors all come from a man younger than 40 in good health.

In this sample, this clone turned up once. The V gene is TRBV10-3, the J gene TRBJ2-7; D is possibly TRBD2 (5 bases). The CDR3 totals 15 residues. Trimming took 0 bases from V and 2 from J, leaving 11 bases between them. The germline V gene encodes CDR1 ENHRY and CDR2 SYGVKD. The CDR3 DNA follows: TGTGCCATCAGTGAGTCCCTAGCAGCCGCCTACGAGCAGTACTTC. Amino acids: CAISESLAAAYEQYF.

This clone occurred many times. The CDR3, as DNA: TGTGCCAGCAGCCCCGGTCCTAGCACAGATACGCAGTATTTT. Its protein product is CASSPGPSTDTQYF. V is TRBV11-3 and J is TRBJ2-3; no clear D gene. The germline gives CDR1 SGHNT, CDR2 YENEEA. This CDR3 region has 14 residues. The V and J ends lost 5 bases and 0 bases respectively, with 9 bases between them.

This chain joins TRBV28 and TRBJ2-3, with 9 positions matching TRBD1. V dropped 6 bases and J dropped 5; count of bases not matched to a gene: 15. There are 17 residues in the CDR3. Germline V gene sequence: CDR1 MDHEN, CDR2 SYDVKM. For the CDR3, the DNA is TGTGCCAGCAGGGGGACAGGGAATCGGCCCACGAAAGATACGCAGTATTTT. This translates into CASRGTGNRPTKDTQYF.

This chain joins TRBV7-2 and TRBJ2-2; TRBD2 matches at 9 bases. The CDR3 is 15 residues long. Germline-derived CDR1 and CDR2 are SGHTA and FQGNSA. J was trimmed by 6 bases and V by 3 bases; bases with no gene match: 5. The CDR3 DNA reads TGTGCCAGCAGCTTCTCAGCGGGAGGTGCCGGGGAGCTGTTTTTT. Amino acid sequence: CASSFSAGGAGELFF.

This clone was seen more than once but under ten times. The chain couples TRBV2 to TRBJ2-1; 14 bases align to TRBD2. V shed 3 bases and J 6 bases; nucleotides not matched to a gene: 4. The CDR3 covers 16 residues. Germline V gene lookup returns CDR1 SNHLY and CDR2 FYNNEI. The CDR3 reads CASSEGLAGVGNEQFF. In DNA form, the CDR3 reads TGTGCCAGCAGTGAGGGACTAGCGGGAGTCGGCAATGAGCAGTTCTTC.

The rearrangement uses TRBV28 and TRBJ1-3; 8 bases line up with TRBD1. Per germline, CDR1 MDHEN and CDR2 SYDVKM. V lost 4 bases, J lost 2 bases, and 4 bases stayed unmatched. This CDR3 is built from 15 residues. The CDR3 nucleotides are TGTGCCAGCAGTTCGACAGGGGTCCCTGGAAACACCATATATTTT. Translated: CASSSTGVPGNTIYF.